Below are 21 T cell receptor beta chains sequenced from a single sample in a study of blood T cells in healthy people across ages. A second roughly 6 to 12 cycle PCR used barcoded and J-beta primers. TCRdb itself ran the 5' RACE reads through MiXCR, one entry per CDR3 protein. The sample has under 1 million distinct CDR3 sequences, under 55% seen once. Sample: blood. The receptors derive from a man aged 60-69 years in good health.

The chain couples TRBV4-3 to TRBJ2-4, with TRBD2 matching 9 bases. The end of the DNA is better explained by TRBJ2-7, so the J call may be wrong. The CDR3 extends over 18 amino acids. The germline gives CDR1 LGHNA, CDR2 YSLEER. Written as DNA, the CDR3 is TGCGCCAGCAGTCACACACTTAGCGGGGGACACCGCGTGTACGAGCAGTACTTC. Translating it yields CASSHTLSGGHRVYEQYF.

This chain links TRBV5-1 with TRBJ2-1; possibly TRBD1 for D (5 bases). The DNA end is more similar to TRBJ2-7, so the J call may be wrong. The germline V gene has CDR1 SGHRS and CDR2 YFSETQ. The CDR3 is 17 amino acids. In DNA, the CDR3 is TGCGCCAGCAGCGGGGCCTTGAGAGGCCTCTCCTACAATGAGCAGTACTTC. The encoded protein is CASSGALRGLSYNEQYF.

In this sample, this clonotype turned up a few times. The chain uses TRBV11-1 and TRBJ2-1; D is possibly TRBD1 (6 bases). CDR3 length: 13 amino acids. V shed 5 bases and J shed 7 bases, with 12 bases lying between them. Germline CDR1 and CDR2: SGHAT and FQDESV (reference sequence). In nucleotides, the CDR3 is TGTGCCAGCAGCAACTTGGGACAAAATGAGCAGTTCTTC. Protein product: CASSNLGQNEQFF.

CDR3 amino acids: CASSEAMGGSLETQYF. CDR3 coding DNA: TGTGCCAGCAGTGAAGCGATGGGCGGGAGTTTAGAGACCCAGTACTTC. The chain links TRBV2 to TRBJ2-5, with 7 bases lining up with TRBD2. The CDR3 contains 16 residues. Germline V gene data show CDR1 as SNHLY and CDR2 as FYNNEI. The trim removed 0 bases at V and 4 bases at J, leaving 8 bases unmatched.

This chain joins TRBV4-3 and TRBJ1-1; D might be TRBD1 (6 bases). Trimming took off 0 bases at V and 0 bases at J, with 23 bases between the two ends. The CDR3 runs to 20 residues. The germline CDR1 and CDR2 sequences are LGHNA and YSLEER. The CDR3 protein is CASSQDRGSGAYMMNTEAFF. The DNA for the CDR3 is TGCGCCAGCAGCCAAGATCGTGGTTCGGGGGCATACATGATGAACACTGAAGCTTTCTTT.

This clonotype was counted a single time. The chain is built from TRBV7-2 and TRBJ1-6, with D unclear. V lost 1 base to trimming and J lost 8 bases, with 9 bases between them. CDR1 SGHTA and CDR2 FQGNSA come from the germline V gene. The CDR3 consists of 14 residues. The CDR3 loop is CASSLEGWYSPLHF. The CDR3 DNA is TGTGCCAGCAGCTTAGAAGGATGGTATTCACCCCTCCACTTT. Variable domain in full (rest from reference TRBV7-2 and TRBJ1-6): GAGVSQSPSNKVTEKGKDVELRCDPISGHTALYWYRQSLGQGLEFLIYFQGNSAPDKSGLPSDRFSAERTGGSVSTLTIQRTQQEDSAVYLCASSLEGWYSPLHFGNGTRLTVT.

V gene TRBV6-2 or TRBV6-3 combines with J gene TRBJ2-7; the match to TRBD2 covers 7 bases. The V gene end was trimmed by 7 bases and the J gene end by 5 bases; junction bases not matched to a gene: 8. Germline values: CDR1 MNHEY, CDR2 SVGEGT. The CDR3 is 13 residues long. The CDR3 sequence: CASTWGGRDEQYF. The CDR3, as DNA: TGTGCCAGCACCTGGGGGGGAAGAGACGAGCAGTACTTC.

The chain has TRBV11-2 and TRBJ2-5, with 9 positions matching TRBD2. This CDR3 comprises 16 residues. Germline V gene lookup returns CDR1 SGHAT and CDR2 FQNNGV. The trim removed 7 bases at V and 2 bases at J, leaving 11 bases unmatched. CDR3 coding DNA: TGTGCCAGCAACTTCAGGGCGGGGGGGGAACAAGAGACCCAGTACTTC. Translating gives CASNFRAGGEQETQYF.

The chain employs TRBV7-2 and TRBJ2-3; D is possibly TRBD1 or TRBD2 (5 bases each). The V end lost 3 bases, the J end lost 0 bases, and 16 bases lay between the germline ends. This CDR3 comprises 17 residues. In germline, CDR1 is SGHTA, CDR2 FQGNSA. The CDR3, as DNA: TGTGCCAGCAGCTTTGGGACCCACTCTCCTAGCACAGATACGCAGTATTTT. As protein: CASSFGTHSPSTDTQYF. Using reference TRBV7-2 and TRBJ2-3 for the parts outside the CDR3, the full variable domain is GAGVSQSPSNKVTEKGKDVELRCDPISGHTALYWYRQSLGQGLEFLIYFQGNSAPDKSGLPSDRFSAERTGGSVSTLTIQRTQQEDSAVYLCASSFGTHSPSTDTQYFGPGTRLTVL.

There are a few counts of this clonotype. This chain connects TRBV20-1 to TRBJ2-5; the match to TRBD1 covers 9 bases. The CDR3 has 15 amino acids. Losses at the gene ends were 2 bases for V and 1 base for J; bases not matched to a gene: 5. Per the germline V gene, CDR1 is DFQATT and CDR2 is SNEGSKA (reference sequence). Here the CDR3 reads CSARRGQGFQETQYF. The CDR3 DNA is TGCAGTGCTAGAAGGGGACAGGGTTTCCAAGAGACCCAGTACTTC.

Of note for this clonotype: One end of the junction is discordant with germline, which a read error may explain. The chain carries TRBV7-9 and TRBJ2-1; possibly TRBD1 or TRBD2 for D (5 bases each). Germline CDR1 reads SEHNR; CDR2 reads FQNEAQ (reference sequence). CDR3 length: 16 residues. CDR3 DNA sequence: TGTGCCAGCAGCCCTCAGTCGGGGCCCTCCTGCAATGAGCAGTTCTTC. It specifies CASSPQSGPSCNEQFF. The variable domain in full, completed from reference TRBV7-9 and TRBJ2-1, reads DTGVSQNPRHKITKRGQNVTFRCDPISEHNRLYWYRQTLGQGPEFLTYFQNEAQLEKSRLLSDRFSAERPKGSFSTLEIQRTEQGDSAMYLCASSPQSGPSCNEQFFGPGTRLTVL.

In this sample, this clonotype turned up many times. V is TRBV5-1 and J is TRBJ1-1; D possibly corresponds to TRBD1 (5 bases). Germline lookup yields CDR1 SGHRS and CDR2 YFSETQ. The CDR3 runs 15 residues. V lost 3 bases and J 3 bases, leaving 15 bases between the germline ends. CDR3 region: CASSSSGRRDTEAFF. In DNA, the CDR3 is TGCGCCAGCAGCTCGTCGGGGCGGAGGGACACTGAAGCTTTCTTT. Full variable domain (missing parts from reference TRBV5-1 and TRBJ1-1): KAGVTQTPRYLIKTRGQQVTLSCSPISGHRSVSWYQQTPGQGLQFLFEYFSETQRNKGNFPGRFSGRQFSNSRSEMNVSTLELGDSALYLCASSSSGRRDTEAFFGQGTRLTVV.

This clonotype was counted at least ten times. V and J are TRBV2 and TRBJ2-7; possibly TRBD2 for D (5 bases). V gave up 8 bases and J gave up 4 bases, with 9 bases separating them. Germline V gene sequence: CDR1 SNHLY, CDR2 FYNNEI. This CDR3 has 11 residues. CDR3 DNA sequence: TGTGCCAGCCGCAGAGGGTACGAGCAGTACTTC. Translation gives CASRRGYEQYF.

As regards this clonotype: A much larger clonotype is one base distant, so this may be a read error. The CDR3 coding sequence is TGTGCCAGCAGTGGGAACAGGGGGCGGAATACGCAGTATTTT. It encodes CASSGNRGRNTQYF. J is TRBJ2-3 and V is TRBV27; 9 bases align to TRBD1. In germline, CDR1 is MNHEY, CDR2 SMNVEV (reference sequence). The CDR3 has 14 amino acids. V gave up 5 bases and J gave up 7 bases; unmatched junction bases: 7.

This clonotype was counted a single time. The gene calls are TRBV10-1 and TRBJ2-2; D might be TRBD1 or TRBD2, each matching 5 bases. Germline V gene lookup returns CDR1 WNHNN and CDR2 SYGVQD (reference sequence). CDR3 length: 15 residues. V lost 8 bases and J lost 0, with 13 bases in between. CDR3 nucleotides: TGCGCCAGCCCGAGGTGGGGGTCGAACACCGGGGAGCTGTTTTTT. Its protein product is CASPRWGSNTGELFF.

This rearrangement joins TRBV6-1 to TRBJ1-2, with unresolved D. Looked up from germline, CDR1 is MNHNS and CDR2 is SASEGT. Trimming stripped 1 base from V and 2 bases from J, with 11 bases between. The CDR3 runs 15 residues. CDR3 DNA sequence: TGTGCCAGCAGTGAAGGGGCGGCCAAAAACTATGGCTACACCTTC. As protein: CASSEGAAKNYGYTF.

J is TRBJ1-1 and V is TRBV29-1, with 7 bases lining up with TRBD1. Germline V gene data show CDR1 as SQVTM and CDR2 as ANQGSEA. The J segment lost 0 bases and the V segment lost 8 bases, leaving 9 bases of the junction unmatched. This CDR3 is 14 amino acids long. This CDR3 is CSFHGTALNTEAFF. As DNA, the CDR3 is TGCAGCTTCCACGGGACAGCGCTGAACACTGAAGCTTTCTTT.

This clonotype was observed a handful of times. The J gene is TRBJ2-3, the V gene TRBV7-2; D remains ambiguous. Trimming left V 4 bases short and J 3 bases short, with 8 bases between. Germline values: CDR1 SGHTA, CDR2 FQGNSA. The CDR3 length is 13 residues. The CDR3 spells CASSSQKTDTQYF. For the CDR3, the DNA is TGTGCCAGCAGCTCCCAAAAGACAGATACGCAGTATTTT. Full variable domain (remainder filled in from reference TRBV7-2 and TRBJ2-3): GAGVSQSPSNKVTEKGKDVELRCDPISGHTALYWYRQSLGQGLEFLIYFQGNSAPDKSGLPSDRFSAERTGGSVSTLTIQRTQQEDSAVYLCASSSQKTDTQYFGPGTRLTVL.

The gene calls are TRBV28 and TRBJ2-5; perhaps TRBD2 as D (6 bases). Trimming stripped 8 bases from V and 6 bases from J, with 13 bases between. CDR3 length equals 12 residues. The germline gives CDR1 MDHEN, CDR2 SYDVKM. The CDR3 nucleotides read TGTGCCAGCGGTGGGGGGATTAAGACCCAGTACTTC. The encoded protein is CASGGGIKTQYF.

The V and J genes are TRBV27 and TRBJ2-1; 9 bases are shared with TRBD2. The CDR3 runs to 15 residues. Trimming removed 10 bases from V and 5 bases from J; junction bases left unmatched: 12. Germline values: CDR1 MNHEY, CDR2 SMNVEV (reference sequence). The CDR3 loop is CATTSLAGGDNEQFF. For the CDR3, the DNA is TGTGCCACCACCTCCTTGGCGGGGGGGGACAATGAGCAGTTCTTC.

This sequence joins TRBV5-6 and TRBJ2-3, with TRBD2 matching 8 bases. The germline V gene encodes CDR1 SGHDT and CDR2 YYEEEE. CDR3 length equals 21 residues. J was trimmed by 0 bases and V by 1 base; bases with no gene match: 19. CDR3 nucleotide sequence: TGTGCCAGCAGCTTGAGAGTCGCAGAAGCGGGGGTGACCCCTAGCACAGATACGCAGTATTTT. It is translated as CASSLRVAEAGVTPSTDTQYF.